Below, 7 T cell receptor beta chains from the same sample are listed, as sequenced in a study of cytomegalovirus exposure and HLA in healthy donors. PCR primers comprised 60 Vbeta and 13 Jbeta primers. Sequenced by immunoSEQ multiplex PCR; TCRdb stores in-frame clones only, minus some. The sample includes 140,000 to 150,000 clones, under 70% of them seen just once. The sample comprised PBMCs. These receptors all stem from a woman in her sixties or seventies in good health and CMV-seronegative.

This sequence joins TRBV29-1 and TRBJ2-5, with 7 bases aligning to TRBD2. The CDR3 is 16 residues long. V lost 1 base and J lost 2; bases outside the gene matches: 10. Germline lookup yields CDR1 SQVTM and CDR2 ANQGSEA. Written as DNA, the CDR3 is TGCAGCGTTGAAGGTCGGGAGGCCGGGTGGCAAGAGACCCAGTACTTC. Translating it yields CSVEGREAGWQETQYF.

This clone occurred a few times. The chain couples TRBV10-3 to TRBJ1-2; 7 positions agree with TRBD1. CDR1 is ENHRY, CDR2 SYGVKD, per germline. J lost 6 bases, V lost 8 bases, and 9 bases had no gene match. The CDR3 totals 13 residues. The CDR3, as DNA: TGTGCCATCTCCAAGATCCAGGGGGATGGCTACACCTTC. This codes for CAISKIQGDGYTF.

This CDR3 is CASSSLAGGETQYF. DNA for the CDR3: TGTGCCAGCAGTTCATTAGCGGGAGGAGAGACCCAGTACTTC. This chain uses TRBV6-5 with TRBJ2-5; 10 bases are shared with TRBD2. Trimming cost V 4 bases and J 4 bases; bases outside gene matches: 3. Germline V gives CDR1 MNHEY, CDR2 SVGAGI. This CDR3 is 14 amino acids long.

This sequence joins TRBV4-2 and TRBJ1-4; D possibly corresponds to TRBD1 (5 bases). Germline loops: CDR1 LGHNA, CDR2 YNFKEQ. V was shortened by 1 base and J by 5 bases, with 17 bases between the two germline ends. CDR3 length: 17 amino acids. This CDR3 reads CASSQGARVAENEKLFF. The CDR3 DNA reads as TGTGCCAGCAGCCAAGGAGCCAGGGTTGCCGAGAATGAAAAACTGTTTTTT.

The chain couples TRBV15 to TRBJ2-3, with a possible D match to TRBD2 (5 bases). V dropped 1 base and J dropped 2 bases, with 10 bases sitting between them. The germline CDR1 and CDR2 sequences are LNHNV and YYDKDF (reference sequence). CDR3 size: 15 residues. The CDR3 loop is CATSRGAESTDTQYF. The CDR3 DNA is TGTGCCACCAGCAGAGGAGCGGAATCCACAGATACGCAGTATTTT. The whole variable domain, remainder taken from reference TRBV15 and TRBJ2-3, is DAMVIQNPRYQVTQFGKPVTLSCSQTLNHNVMYWYQQKSSQAPKLLFHYYDKDFNNEADTPDNFQSRRPNTSFCFLDIRSPGLGDTAMYLCATSRGAESTDTQYFGPGTRLTVL.

This rearrangement joins TRBV2 to TRBJ2-3; perhaps TRBD1 as D (6 bases). Between the trimmed V and J ends, which lost 5 bases and 2 bases, there was a span of 17 bases. Germline values: CDR1 SNHLY, CDR2 FYNNEI. The CDR3 has 16 residues. CDR3 DNA sequence: TGTGCCAGCAGTAAGGTGGACAGAGTTAACACAGATACGCAGTATTTT. It codes for CASSKVDRVNTDTQYF.

This chain joins TRBV5-4 and TRBJ1-3, with 8 bases fitting TRBD1. Germline CDR1 reads SGHNT; CDR2 reads YYREEE (reference sequence). J gave up 3 bases and V 4 bases, and 6 bases lay outside the gene matches. This CDR3 has 15 amino acids. CDR3 nucleotide sequence: TGTGCCAGCAGCACAGGGGGGGCTGATGGAAACACCATATATTTT. Its translation: CASSTGGADGNTIYF.